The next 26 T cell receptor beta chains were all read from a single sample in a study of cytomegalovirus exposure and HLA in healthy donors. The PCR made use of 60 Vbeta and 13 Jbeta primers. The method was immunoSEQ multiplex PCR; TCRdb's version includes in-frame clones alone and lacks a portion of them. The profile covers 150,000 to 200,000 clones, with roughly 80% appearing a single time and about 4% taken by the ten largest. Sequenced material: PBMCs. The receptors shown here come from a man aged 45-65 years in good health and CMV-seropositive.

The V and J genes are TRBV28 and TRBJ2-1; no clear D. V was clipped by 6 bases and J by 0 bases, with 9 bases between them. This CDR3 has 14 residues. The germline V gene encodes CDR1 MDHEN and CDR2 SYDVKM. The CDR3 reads CASSPLSSYNEQFF. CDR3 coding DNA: TGTGCCAGCAGCCCGCTCAGCTCCTACAATGAGCAGTTCTTC. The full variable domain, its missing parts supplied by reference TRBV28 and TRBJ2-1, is DVKVTQSSRYLVKRTGEKVFLECVQDMDHENMFWYRQDPGLGLRLIYFSYDVKMKEKGDIPEGYSVSREKKERFSLILESASTNQTSMYLCASSPLSSYNEQFFGPGTRLTVL.

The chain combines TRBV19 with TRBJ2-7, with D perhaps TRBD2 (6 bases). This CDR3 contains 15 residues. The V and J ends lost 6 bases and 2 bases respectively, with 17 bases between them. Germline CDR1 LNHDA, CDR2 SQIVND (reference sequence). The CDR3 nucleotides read TGTGCCAGTAGCCCGACTAGGAACAGTCCCTACGAGCAGTACTTC. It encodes CASSPTRNSPYEQYF.

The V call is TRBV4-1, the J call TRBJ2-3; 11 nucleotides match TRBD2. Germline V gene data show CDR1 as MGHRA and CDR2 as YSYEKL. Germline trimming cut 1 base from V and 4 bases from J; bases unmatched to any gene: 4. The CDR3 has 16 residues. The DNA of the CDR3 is TGCGCCAGCAGCCAAGTTAGCGGGGGGGCGTCAGATACGCAGTATTTT. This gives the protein CASSQVSGGASDTQYF.

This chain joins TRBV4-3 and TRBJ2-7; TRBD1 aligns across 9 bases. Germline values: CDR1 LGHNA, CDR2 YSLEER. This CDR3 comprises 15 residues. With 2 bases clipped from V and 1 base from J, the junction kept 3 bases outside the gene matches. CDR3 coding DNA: TGCGCCAGCAGCCAAATGACAGGGGGGTCCTACGAGCAGTACTTC. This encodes CASSQMTGGSYEQYF.

The CDR3 bases are TGTGCCAGCAGCTTGGGAGCTAGCGGGGGTCCAGATACGCAGTATTTT. Protein product: CASSLGASGGPDTQYF. The rearrangement joins TRBV5-8 to TRBJ2-3; 10 bases align to TRBD2. Trimming cost V 0 bases and J 4 bases; bases outside gene matches: 5. The germline gives CDR1 SGHTS, CDR2 YDEGEE. This CDR3 is built from 16 residues.

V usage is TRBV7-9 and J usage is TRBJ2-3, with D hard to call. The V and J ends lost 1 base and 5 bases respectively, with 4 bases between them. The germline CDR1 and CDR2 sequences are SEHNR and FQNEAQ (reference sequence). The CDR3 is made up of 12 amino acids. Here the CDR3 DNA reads TGTGCCAGCAGCTTAGATAAAGATACGCAGTATTTT. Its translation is CASSLDKDTQYF. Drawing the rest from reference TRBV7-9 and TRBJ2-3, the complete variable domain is DTGVSQNPRHKITKRGQNVTFRCDPISEHNRLYWYRQTLGQGPEFLTYFQNEAQLEKSRLLSDRFSAERPKGSFSTLEIQRTEQGDSAMYLCASSLDKDTQYFGPGTRLTVL.

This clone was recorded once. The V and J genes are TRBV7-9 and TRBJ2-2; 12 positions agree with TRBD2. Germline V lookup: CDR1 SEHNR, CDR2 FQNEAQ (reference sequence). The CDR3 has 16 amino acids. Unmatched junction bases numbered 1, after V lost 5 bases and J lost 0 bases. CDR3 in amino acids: CASSGLAGPNTGELFF. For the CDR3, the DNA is TGTGCCAGCAGCGGACTAGCGGGGCCGAACACCGGGGAGCTGTTTTTT.

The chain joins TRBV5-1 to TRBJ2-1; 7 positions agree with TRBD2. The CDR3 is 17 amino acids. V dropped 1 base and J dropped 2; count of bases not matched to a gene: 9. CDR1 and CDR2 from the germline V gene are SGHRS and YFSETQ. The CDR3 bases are TGCGCCAGCAGCTTGAGGGGCGCGGGGGATCCCTACAATGAGCAGTTCTTC. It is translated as CASSLRGAGDPYNEQFF.

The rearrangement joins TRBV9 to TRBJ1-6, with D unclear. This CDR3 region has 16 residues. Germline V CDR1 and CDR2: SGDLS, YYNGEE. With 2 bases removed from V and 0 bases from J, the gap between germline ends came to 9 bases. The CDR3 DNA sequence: TGTGCCAGCAGCGTGGACGGGAGCTCCTATAATTCACCCCTCCACTTT. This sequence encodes CASSVDGSSYNSPLHF.

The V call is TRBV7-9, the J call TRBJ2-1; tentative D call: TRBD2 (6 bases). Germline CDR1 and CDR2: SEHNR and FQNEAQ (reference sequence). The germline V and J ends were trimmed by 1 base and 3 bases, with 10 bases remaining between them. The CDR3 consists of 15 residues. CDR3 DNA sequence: TGTGCCAGCAGCTTAGGCGGGGAGGTCTACAATGAGCAGTTCTTC. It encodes CASSLGGEVYNEQFF.

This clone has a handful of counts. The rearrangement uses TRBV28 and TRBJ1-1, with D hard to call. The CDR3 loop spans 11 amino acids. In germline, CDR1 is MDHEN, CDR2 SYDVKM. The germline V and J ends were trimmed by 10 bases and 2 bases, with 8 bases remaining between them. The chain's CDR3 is CATYLNTEAFF. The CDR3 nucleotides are TGTGCCACCTACTTAAACACTGAAGCTTTCTTT.

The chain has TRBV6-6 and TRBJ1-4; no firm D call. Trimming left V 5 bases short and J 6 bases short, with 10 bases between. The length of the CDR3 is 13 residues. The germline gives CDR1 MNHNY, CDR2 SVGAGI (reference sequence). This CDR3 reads CASSARSDEKLFF. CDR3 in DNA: TGTGCCAGCAGTGCGAGGTCTGATGAAAAACTGTTTTTT.

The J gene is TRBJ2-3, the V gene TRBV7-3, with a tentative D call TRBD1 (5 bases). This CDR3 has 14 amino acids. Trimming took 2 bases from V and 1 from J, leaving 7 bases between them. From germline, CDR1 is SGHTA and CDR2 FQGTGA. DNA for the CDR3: TGTGCCAGCAGCTTAGTAGGGGGCACAGATACGCAGTATTTT. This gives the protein CASSLVGGTDTQYF.

Written as DNA, the CDR3 is TGTGCCAGCAGCGTAGGCCAGGCTGGAAACACCATATATTTT. Protein: CASSVGQAGNTIYF. The chain uses TRBV9 and TRBJ1-3; D not certain. CDR3 length: 14 amino acids. Germline CDR1 and CDR2: SGDLS and YYNGEE. With 0 bases removed from V and 2 bases from J, the gap between germline ends came to 6 bases. The full variable domain, in which reference TRBV9 and TRBJ1-3 provide the parts outside the CDR3, is DSGVTQTPKHLITATGQRVTLRCSPRSGDLSVYWYQQSLDQGLQFLIQYYNGEERAKGNILERFSAQQFPDLHSELNLSSLELGDSALYFCASSVGQAGNTIYFGEGSWLTVV.

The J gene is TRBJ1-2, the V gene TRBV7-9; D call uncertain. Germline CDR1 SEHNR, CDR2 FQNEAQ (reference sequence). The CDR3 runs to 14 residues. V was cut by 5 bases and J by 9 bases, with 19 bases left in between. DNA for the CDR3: TGTGCCAGCAGCCCCGGGGTCCGGTGGGAGCGCTACACCTTC. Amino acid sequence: CASSPGVRWERYTF.

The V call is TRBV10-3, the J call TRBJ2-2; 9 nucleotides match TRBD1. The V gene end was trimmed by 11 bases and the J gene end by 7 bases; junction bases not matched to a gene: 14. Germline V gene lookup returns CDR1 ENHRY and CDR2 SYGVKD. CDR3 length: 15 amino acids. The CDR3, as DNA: TGTGCCGGAGGACAGGGGATTGCCCTCGGCGGGGAGCTGTTTTTT. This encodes CAGGQGIALGGELFF.

CDR3 loop: CASSRGQFNEKLFF. The CDR3 region has the DNA TGTGCCAGCTCGCGGGGACAGTTTAATGAAAAACTGTTTTTT. The chain recombines TRBV18 with TRBJ1-4, with TRBD1 matching over 7 bases. The germline gives CDR1 KGHSH, CDR2 LQKENI. The V segment lost 6 bases and the J segment 4 bases; nucleotides outside the gene matches: 5. The CDR3 runs to 14 residues.

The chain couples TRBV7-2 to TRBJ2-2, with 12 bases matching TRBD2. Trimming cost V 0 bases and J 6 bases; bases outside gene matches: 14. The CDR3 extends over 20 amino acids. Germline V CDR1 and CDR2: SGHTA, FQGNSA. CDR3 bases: TGTGCCAGCAGCTTAGCCCACAACCTTCTAGCGGGGGGGCGTTCCGGGGAGCTGTTTTTT. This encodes CASSLAHNLLAGGRSGELFF.

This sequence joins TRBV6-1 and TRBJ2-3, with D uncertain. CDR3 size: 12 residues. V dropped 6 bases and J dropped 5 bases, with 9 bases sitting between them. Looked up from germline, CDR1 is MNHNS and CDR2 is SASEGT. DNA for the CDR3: TGTGCCAGCAGCACAAATGGAGATACGCAGTATTTT. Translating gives CASSTNGDTQYF.

Here the CDR3 reads CASSPLSQGRRTNEKLFF. The CDR3 DNA is TGTGCCAGCAGTCCCCTCTCACAGGGGAGGAGGACTAATGAAAAACTGTTTTTT. This chain links TRBV27 with TRBJ1-4; 7 bases match TRBD1. Germline assignment: CDR1 MNHEY and CDR2 SMNVEV (reference sequence). J was trimmed by 2 bases and V by 5 bases; bases with no gene match: 14. The CDR3 covers 18 residues.

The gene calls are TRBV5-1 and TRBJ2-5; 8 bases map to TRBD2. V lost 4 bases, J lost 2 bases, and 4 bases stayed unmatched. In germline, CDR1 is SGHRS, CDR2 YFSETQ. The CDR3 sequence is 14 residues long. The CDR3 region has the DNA TGCGCCAGCAGCATAGGGACTAGACAAGAGACCCAGTACTTC. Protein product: CASSIGTRQETQYF.

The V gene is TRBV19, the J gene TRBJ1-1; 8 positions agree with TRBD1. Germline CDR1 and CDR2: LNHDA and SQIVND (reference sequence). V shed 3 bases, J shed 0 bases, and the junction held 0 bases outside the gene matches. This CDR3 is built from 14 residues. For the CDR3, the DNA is TGTGCCAGTAGTATGGACAGGGTGAACACTGAAGCTTTCTTT. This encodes CASSMDRVNTEAFF.

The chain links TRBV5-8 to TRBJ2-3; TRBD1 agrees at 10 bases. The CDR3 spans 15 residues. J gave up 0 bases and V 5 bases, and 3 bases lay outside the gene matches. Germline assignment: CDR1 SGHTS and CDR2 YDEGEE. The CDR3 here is CASSSGQGSTDTQYF. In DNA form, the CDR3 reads TGTGCCAGCAGTTCGGGACAGGGGAGCACAGATACGCAGTATTTT.

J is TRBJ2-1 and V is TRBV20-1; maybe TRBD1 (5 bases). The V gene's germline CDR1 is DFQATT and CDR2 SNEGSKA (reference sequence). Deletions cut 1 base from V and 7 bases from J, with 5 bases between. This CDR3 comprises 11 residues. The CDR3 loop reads CSARGQNEQFF. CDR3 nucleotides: TGCAGTGCTAGAGGACAGAATGAGCAGTTCTTC.

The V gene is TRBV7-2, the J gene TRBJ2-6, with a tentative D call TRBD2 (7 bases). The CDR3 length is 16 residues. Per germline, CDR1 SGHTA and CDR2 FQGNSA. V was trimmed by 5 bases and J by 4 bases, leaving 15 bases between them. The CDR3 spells CASSPRGAAGANVLTF. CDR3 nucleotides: TGTGCCAGCAGCCCCCGGGGGGCGGCGGGGGCCAACGTCCTGACTTTC.

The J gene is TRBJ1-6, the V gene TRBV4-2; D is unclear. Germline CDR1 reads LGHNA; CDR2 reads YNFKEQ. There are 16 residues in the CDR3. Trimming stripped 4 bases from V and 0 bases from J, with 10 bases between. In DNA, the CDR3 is TGTGCCAGCAGCCTTCGGGAGAGCTCCTATAATTCACCCCTCCACTTT. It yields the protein CASSLRESSYNSPLHF.